This T cell receptor beta chain was recorded in a study of T cell repertoires in cytomegalovirus infection. Study-wide results and limits: The study identified carriers of CMV plus the relevant HLA from cumulative public TCR beta family frequency.

Germline V gene lookup returns CDR1 MDHEN and CDR2 SYDVKM. Trimming removed 5 bases from V and 3 bases from J, with 17 bases in between. This CDR3 is built from 16 residues. Using its own MiXCR run on the reads, TCRdb lists one record per CDR3 protein. This sample has under 600,000 distinct CDR3 sequences, with approximately 15% found just once. At least ten counts were recorded for this clonotype. Its antigen remains unidentified. The sequenced material came from CD8+ T cells from PBMCs. This receptor was obtained from a human donor in good health (CMV status not recorded). Some clones in this sample may be carry-over from other donors' samples. This rearrangement joins TRBV28 to TRBJ2-1; D not certain. The CDR3 loop reads CASSPLRVERYNEQFF. The CDR3 coding sequence is TGTGCCAGCAGTCCATTACGGGTAGAACGCTACAATGAGCAGTTCTTC.